This entry lists 25 T cell receptor beta chains sequenced from one sample in a study of blood T cell repertoires in COVID-19. Sequencing was performed with immunoSEQ multiplex PCR; in TCRdb, only in-frame clones are kept and a portion is missing. The table includes around 150,000 clones, over 80% detected once. What was sequenced was peripheral blood. The receptors were gathered from a woman at least 80 years old with active or convalescent COVID-19.

This clone came up once. The gene calls are TRBV14 and TRBJ2-7; possible D gene TRBD2, 6 bases. The CDR3 has 16 amino acids. Between the trimmed V and J ends, which lost 1 base and 0 bases, there was a span of 13 bases. Per germline, CDR1 SGHDN and CDR2 FVKESK. The CDR3 sequence: CASSQGAGGSSYEQYF. CDR3 DNA sequence: TGTGCCAGCAGCCAAGGAGCTGGGGGGAGCTCCTACGAGCAGTACTTC.

This chain uses TRBV10-3 with TRBJ2-7; D unresolved. The CDR3 is made up of 10 amino acids. The V end lost 10 bases, the J end lost 2 bases, and 6 bases lay between the germline ends. The germline gives CDR1 ENHRY, CDR2 SYGVKD. The CDR3 DNA is TGTGCCACTGGCACCTACGAGCAGTACTTC. Translation: CATGTYEQYF.

The chain has TRBV6-2 or TRBV6-3 and TRBJ2-6; 9 positions agree with TRBD1. V gave up 5 bases and J gave up 2 bases; unmatched junction bases: 4. The V gene's germline CDR1 is MNHEY and CDR2 SVGEGT. The CDR3 runs 16 residues. CDR3 protein: CASSGQGRTGANVLTF. The CDR3 nucleotides are TGTGCCAGCAGTGGACAGGGGAGGACTGGGGCCAACGTCCTGACTTTC.

The genes are TRBV5-1 and TRBJ2-7; 11 nucleotides match TRBD1. Unmatched junction bases numbered 12, after V lost 4 bases and J lost 3 bases. The CDR3 is 17 residues long. Germline V gene data show CDR1 as SGHRS and CDR2 as YFSETQ. CDR3 protein: CASSGGSTGTGGYEQYF. In DNA form, the CDR3 reads TGCGCCAGCAGCGGCGGATCCACCGGGACAGGGGGCTACGAGCAGTACTTC.

V usage is TRBV6-4 and J usage is TRBJ1-6; tentative D call: TRBD1 (5 bases). V dropped 5 bases and J dropped 2 bases, with 16 bases sitting between them. Germline V gene lookup returns CDR1 MRHNA and CDR2 SNTAGT. The CDR3 is 17 residues long. CDR3 sequence (DNA): TGTGCCAGCAGTCCCCGGGACTTAGTAACCTATAATTCACCCCTCCACTTT. It is translated as CASSPRDLVTYNSPLHF.

DNA of the CDR3: TGTGCCAGCAGTTACCGGTTAAGGGGGCTAGGATCCTACGAGCAGTACTTC. As protein: CASSYRLRGLGSYEQYF. The chain links TRBV6-2 or TRBV6-3 to TRBJ2-7; 7 bases line up with TRBD1. Germline V gene sequence: CDR1 MNHEY, CDR2 SVGEGT. V was pared by 2 bases and J by 1 base, with 11 bases of the junction left unmatched. The CDR3 contains 17 residues.

In this sample, this clone turned up a few times. This chain connects TRBV12-3 or TRBV12-4 to TRBJ1-5, with a tentative D call TRBD1 (5 bases). V was clipped by 7 bases and J by 6 bases, with 13 bases between them. The CDR3 sequence is 13 residues long. In DNA, the CDR3 is TGTGCCAGCAACCATGGGGGGTTTCAGCCCCAGCATTTT. It encodes CASNHGGFQPQHF.

The gene calls are TRBV5-1 and TRBJ2-2; 13 bases are shared with TRBD2. Germline V gives CDR1 SGHRS, CDR2 YFSETQ. V dropped 3 bases and J dropped 1; count of bases not matched to a gene: 6. CDR3 length equals 18 residues. CDR3 coding DNA: TGCGCCAGCAGCTCACGGACTAGCGGGGGCGGGAACACCGGGGAGCTGTTTTTT. Translation: CASSSRTSGGGNTGELFF.

This rearrangement joins TRBV19 to TRBJ1-2; no firm D call. Trimming took off 0 bases at V and 0 bases at J, with 8 bases between the two ends. The germline V gene encodes CDR1 LNHDA and CDR2 SQIVND (reference sequence). The CDR3 extends over 15 amino acids. The CDR3 bases are TGTGCCAGTAGTATAGATCTGCCGGCTAACTATGGCTACACCTTC. It translates to CASSIDLPANYGYTF.

V and J are TRBV12-3 or TRBV12-4 and TRBJ1-2; no firm D call. V lost 6 bases and J 8 bases, leaving 10 bases between the germline ends. This CDR3 has 11 residues. Here the CDR3 DNA reads TGTGCCAGCAGCCGCGGAGCCGGCTACACCTTC. This translates into CASSRGAGYTF.

The gene calls are TRBV6-5 and TRBJ2-7, with D perhaps TRBD2 (6 bases). There are 15 residues in the CDR3. Germline V gene data show CDR1 as MNHEY and CDR2 as SVGAGI. V shed 6 bases and J shed 6 bases, with 21 bases lying between them. The CDR3 DNA follows: TGTGCCAGCAGGTCCCCGCGGGGCCCGTTAAGCGAGCAGTACTTC. It encodes CASRSPRGPLSEQYF.

This clone was detected once. The rearrangement joins TRBV20-1 to TRBJ1-1; D is possibly TRBD1 (6 bases). V lost 3 bases and J 6 bases, leaving 14 bases between the germline ends. This CDR3 has 13 amino acids. The germline V gene encodes CDR1 DFQATT and CDR2 SNEGSKA (reference sequence). The CDR3 sequence is CSASDQGYAEAFF. CDR3 nucleotides: TGCAGTGCTAGTGATCAGGGGTACGCTGAAGCTTTCTTT.

This chain links TRBV25-1 with TRBJ2-6; unclear D gene. Looked up from germline, CDR1 is MGHDK and CDR2 is SYGVNS. The V gene lost 3 bases and the J gene lost 0 bases, with 9 bases spanning the gap. The CDR3 covers 16 residues. The CDR3 loop is CASSDPRDSGANVLTF. CDR3 DNA sequence: TGTGCCAGCAGTGACCCGCGTGACTCTGGGGCCAACGTCCTGACTTTC.

The chain uses TRBV19 and TRBJ1-4, with a tentative D call TRBD1 (6 bases). V lost 8 bases to trimming and J lost 5 bases, with 12 bases between them. From germline, CDR1 is LNHDA and CDR2 SQIVND (reference sequence). This CDR3 comprises 13 residues. The CDR3 loop reads CASGQTRNEKLFF. The DNA of the CDR3 is TGTGCCAGTGGACAGACCAGAAATGAAAAACTGTTTTTT.

This clone is a singleton in its sample. The rearrangement uses TRBV7-8 and TRBJ1-2; TRBD1 matches at 10 bases. This CDR3 region has 13 residues. The junction had 3 bases not matched to a gene; V was cut back by 6 bases and J by 5 bases. Looked up from germline, CDR1 is SGHVS and CDR2 is FQNEAQ. The CDR3 bases are TGTGCCAGCAGACAGGACAGGGGGTATGGCTACACCTTC. It encodes CASRQDRGYGYTF.

The CDR3 loop reads CASRFGQYTGELFF. DNA for the CDR3: TGTGCCAGTCGGTTCGGACAGTACACCGGGGAGCTGTTTTTT. The chain joins TRBV7-8 to TRBJ2-2, with D perhaps matching TRBD1 (6 bases). From germline, CDR1 is SGHVS and CDR2 FQNEAQ. Trimming stripped 9 bases from V and 3 bases from J, with 14 bases between. The CDR3 is 14 residues long.

CDR3 nucleotide sequence: TGCGCCAGCAGCCAAGATCCTCGGGGGAACTATTATGGCTACACCTTC. Amino acid sequence: CASSQDPRGNYYGYTF. This chain uses TRBV4-1 with TRBJ1-2, with D perhaps TRBD1 (5 bases). This CDR3 has 16 residues. V lost 0 bases and J 5 bases, leaving 16 bases between the germline ends. The germline CDR1 and CDR2 sequences are MGHRA and YSYEKL.

This chain joins TRBV7-2 and TRBJ1-2; no definite D call. The V gene's germline CDR1 is SGHTA and CDR2 FQGNSA. The ends were cut back, 1 base at V and 0 bases at J, with 6 bases in the middle. The CDR3 is made up of 14 amino acids. This CDR3 is CASSLGPANYGYTF. As DNA, the CDR3 is TGTGCCAGCAGCTTAGGCCCAGCTAACTATGGCTACACCTTC.

The V and J genes are TRBV7-2 and TRBJ1-4; 7 bases agree with TRBD1. Germline V gene data show CDR1 as SGHTA and CDR2 as FQGNSA. This CDR3 comprises 15 residues. The J segment lost 7 bases and the V segment lost 0 bases, leaving 5 bases of the junction unmatched. The CDR3 protein is CASSLAAGGGEKLFF. The CDR3 nucleotides are TGTGCCAGCAGCTTAGCCGCAGGGGGTGGTGAAAAACTGTTTTTT. Full variable domain (outside the CDR3, taken from reference TRBV7-2 and TRBJ1-4): GAGVSQSPSNKVTEKGKDVELRCDPISGHTALYWYRQSLGQGLEFLIYFQGNSAPDKSGLPSDRFSAERTGGSVSTLTIQRTQQEDSAVYLCASSLAAGGGEKLFFGSGTQLSVL.

This chain uses TRBV29-1 with TRBJ2-3; TRBD2 might be the D (6 bases). Trimming removed 4 bases from V and 1 base from J, with 12 bases in between. The CDR3 covers 14 residues. CDR1 and CDR2 (germline): SQVTM, ANQGSEA. CDR3 sequence reads: CSVGGLLGTDTQYF. The CDR3 DNA sequence: TGCAGCGTTGGAGGACTACTCGGCACAGATACGCAGTATTTT.

This chain links TRBV10-3 with TRBJ2-7; 10 nucleotides line up with TRBD1. V lost 5 bases to trimming and J lost 6 bases; unmatched junction nucleotides: 7. In germline, CDR1 is ENHRY, CDR2 SYGVKD. This CDR3 has 14 residues. The CDR3 bases are TGTGCCATCAGTTCCCCGGGACAGGGGTTCGAGCAGTACTTC. It yields the protein CAISSPGQGFEQYF.

The CDR3 reads CASSESGPGGNEQFF. The CDR3 DNA follows: TGCGCCAGCAGTGAGTCGGGCCCGGGCGGGAATGAGCAGTTCTTC. The J gene is TRBJ2-1, the V gene TRBV10-1, with a tentative D call TRBD2 (5 bases). The CDR3 runs to 15 residues. Trimming pared 0 bases from V and 7 bases from J, leaving 13 bases between. Germline V gene data show CDR1 as WNHNN and CDR2 as SYGVQD (reference sequence).

A few counts support this clone. The chain carries TRBV5-6 and TRBJ2-2; D is possibly TRBD2 (5 bases). V lost 0 bases and J 3 bases, leaving 9 bases between the germline ends. Germline CDR1 SGHDT, CDR2 YYEEEE. CDR3 length: 15 residues. The DNA for the CDR3 is TGTGCCAGCAGCTTGGTAGGGCGGGACACCGGGGAGCTGTTTTTT. This encodes CASSLVGRDTGELFF. Based on the CDR3 plus reference TRBV5-6 and TRBJ2-2, the full variable domain is DAGVTQSPTHLIKTRGQQVTLRCSPKSGHDTVSWYQQALGQGPQFIFQYYEEEERQRGNFPDRFSGHQFPNYSSELNVNALLLGDSALYLCASSLVGRDTGELFFGEGSRLTVL.

The chain joins TRBV6-4 to TRBJ1-2; D is perhaps TRBD1 (6 bases). CDR1 and CDR2 from the germline V gene are MRHNA and SNTAGT. The CDR3 covers 17 residues. Trimming removed 5 bases at V and 2 bases at J, with 21 bases between. CDR3 nucleotides: TGTGCCAGCAGTATCCAGATCCCGGGACAAACAAACTATGGCTACACCTTC. It specifies CASSIQIPGQTNYGYTF.

The chain couples TRBV4-3 to TRBJ1-1, with 9 bases that match TRBD1. With 2 bases clipped from V and 8 bases from J, the junction kept 3 bases outside the gene matches. The germline CDR1 and CDR2 sequences are LGHNA and YSLEER. This CDR3 comprises 13 residues. This CDR3 is CASSQPGQGEAFF. The DNA for the CDR3 is TGCGCCAGCAGCCAACCCGGACAGGGGGAAGCTTTCTTT.